This T cell receptor beta chain was recovered during a study of beta chain features in type 1 diabetes. Regarding the study as a whole: All four CD4+ subsets of Type 1 diabetes patients contained TCRB CDR3s that were moderately but significantly shorter. Compared with healthy donors, patients appeared to share more similar naive, central memory and regulatory TCRB repertoires. Insertion counts at VDJ junctions were lower in type 1 diabetes patients, who also showed more deletions there.

This clone was found a few times. Its antigen is as yet unknown. J gave up 5 bases and V 5 bases, and 4 bases lay outside the gene matches. Per germline, CDR1 SEHNR and CDR2 FQNEAQ (reference sequence). The CDR3 has 13 residues. Every bit of the isolated RNA underwent reverse transcription, so sequencing read expressed TCRB transcripts. Profiled with immunoSEQ multiplex PCR; TCRdb holds only in-frame clones, not every one. The sample holds over 120,000 clones; about 13% are singletons and the top ten take 1.3%. Each of the CD4+ naive, central memory, regulatory and stem cell-like memory populations was sorted via CD45RO/CCR7/CD25/CD127/CD95/CD27.

Sequenced input: central memory CD4+ T cells from blood. The source is a man in his late teens or twenties with type 1 diabetes. The V gene is TRBV7-9, the J gene TRBJ1-2; 8 bases map to TRBD1. The CDR3 bases are TGTGCCAGCAGCCCTGGGACAGGTTATGGCTACACCTTC. Translation gives CASSPGTGYGYTF.